This TCR beta chain was documented in a study of circulating and synovial CD4+ cells in juvenile arthritis. Produced via immunoSEQ multiplex PCR; TCRdb's table is partial and in-frame only. The sample carries roughly 32,000 clones, nearly 95% recorded once. With 7 bases removed from V and 6 bases from J, the gap between germline ends came to 22 bases. The CDR3 is made up of 16 amino acids. Per germline, CDR1 LGHNT and CDR2 FRNRAP. With respect to this clone: Its antigen is not identified.

Study-wide results and limits: Circulating pathogenic-like lymphocytes shared a substantially higher fraction of CDR3 sequences with synovium than bulk blood. Diversity here was lower than in bulk blood CD4 cells. Vbeta family usage analysis did not detect the pathogenic-like versus bulk difference.

The sequence derives from a human donor with juvenile idiopathic arthritis. V gene TRBV12-5 combines with J gene TRBJ2-1; D remains ambiguous. Input material: CD4+ T cells from blood. As DNA, the CDR3 is TGTGCTAGTGCCCGGAAGTTGGCGACCACGGGCAATGAGCAGTTCTTC. Translation gives CASARKLATTGNEQFF.